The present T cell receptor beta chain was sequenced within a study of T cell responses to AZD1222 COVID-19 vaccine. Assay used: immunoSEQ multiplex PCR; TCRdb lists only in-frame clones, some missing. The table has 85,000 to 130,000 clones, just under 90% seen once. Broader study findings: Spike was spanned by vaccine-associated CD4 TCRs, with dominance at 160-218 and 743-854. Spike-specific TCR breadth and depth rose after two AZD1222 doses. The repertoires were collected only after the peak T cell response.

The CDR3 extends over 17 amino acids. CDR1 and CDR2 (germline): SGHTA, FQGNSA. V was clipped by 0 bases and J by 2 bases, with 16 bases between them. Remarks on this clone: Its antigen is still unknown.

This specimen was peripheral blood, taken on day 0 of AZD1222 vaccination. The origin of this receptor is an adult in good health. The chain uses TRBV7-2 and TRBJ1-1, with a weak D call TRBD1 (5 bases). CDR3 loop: CASSLAGGRGGNTEAFF. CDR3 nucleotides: TGTGCCAGCAGCTTAGCCGGGGGACGGGGCGGTAACACTGAAGCTTTCTTT.